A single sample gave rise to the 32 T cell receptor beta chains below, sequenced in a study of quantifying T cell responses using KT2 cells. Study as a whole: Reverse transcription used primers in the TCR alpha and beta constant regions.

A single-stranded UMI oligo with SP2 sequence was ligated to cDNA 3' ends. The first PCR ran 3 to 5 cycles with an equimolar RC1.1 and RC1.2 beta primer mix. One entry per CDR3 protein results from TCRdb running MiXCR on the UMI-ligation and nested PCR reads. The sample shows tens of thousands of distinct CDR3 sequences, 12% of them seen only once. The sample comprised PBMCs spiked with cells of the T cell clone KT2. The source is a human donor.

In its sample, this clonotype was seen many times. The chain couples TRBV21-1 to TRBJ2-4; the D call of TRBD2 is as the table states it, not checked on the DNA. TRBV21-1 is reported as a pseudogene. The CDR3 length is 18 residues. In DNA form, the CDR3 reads TGTGCCAGCAGCCCTACCCCCCCGGCTACCCTAGCCAAAAACATTCAGTACTTC. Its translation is CASSPTPPATLAKNIQYF.

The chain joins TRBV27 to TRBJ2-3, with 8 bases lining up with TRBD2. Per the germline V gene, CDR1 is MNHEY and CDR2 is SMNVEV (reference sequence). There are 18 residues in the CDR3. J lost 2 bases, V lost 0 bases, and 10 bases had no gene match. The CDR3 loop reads CASSLSPLGGGYTDTQYF. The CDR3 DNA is TGTGCCAGCAGTTTATCCCCCCTTGGCGGGGGGTACACAGATACGCAGTATTTT.

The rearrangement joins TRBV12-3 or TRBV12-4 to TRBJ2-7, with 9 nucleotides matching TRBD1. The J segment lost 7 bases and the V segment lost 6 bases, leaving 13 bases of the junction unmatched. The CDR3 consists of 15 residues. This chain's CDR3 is CASRPDRGAPGEQYF. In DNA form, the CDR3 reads TGTGCCAGCAGACCGGACAGGGGAGCTCCGGGGGAGCAGTACTTC.

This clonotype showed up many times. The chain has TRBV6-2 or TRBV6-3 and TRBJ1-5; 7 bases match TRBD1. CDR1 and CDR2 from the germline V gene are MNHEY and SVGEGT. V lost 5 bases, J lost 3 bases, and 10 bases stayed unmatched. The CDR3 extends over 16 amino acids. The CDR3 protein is CASSPTGRPHNQPQHF. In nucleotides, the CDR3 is TGTGCCAGCAGTCCGACAGGGCGTCCCCACAATCAGCCCCAGCATTTT.

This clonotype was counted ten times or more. The CDR3 sequence: CASRPLSGTGDQPQHF. The CDR3 DNA is TGTGCCAGCAGACCCCTTTCCGGGACAGGGGACCAGCCCCAGCATTTT. The chain combines TRBV6-2 or TRBV6-3 with TRBJ1-5, with 10 bases matching TRBD1. Germline V CDR1 and CDR2: MNHEY, SVGEGT. The CDR3 extends over 16 amino acids. J lost 7 bases, V lost 6 bases, and 12 bases had no gene match.

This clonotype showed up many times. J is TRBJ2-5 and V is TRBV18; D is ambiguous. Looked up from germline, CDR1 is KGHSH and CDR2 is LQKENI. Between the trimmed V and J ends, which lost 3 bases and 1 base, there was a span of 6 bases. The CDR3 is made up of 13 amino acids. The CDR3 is CASSPKVQETQYF. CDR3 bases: TGTGCCAGCTCACCGAAGGTCCAAGAGACCCAGTACTTC.

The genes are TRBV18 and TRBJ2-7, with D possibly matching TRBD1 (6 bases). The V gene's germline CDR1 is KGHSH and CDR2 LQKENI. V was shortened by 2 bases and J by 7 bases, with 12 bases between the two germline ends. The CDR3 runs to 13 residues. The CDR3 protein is CASSPEVDREQYF. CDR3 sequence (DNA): TGTGCCAGCTCACCAGAGGTCGACAGGGAGCAGTACTTC.

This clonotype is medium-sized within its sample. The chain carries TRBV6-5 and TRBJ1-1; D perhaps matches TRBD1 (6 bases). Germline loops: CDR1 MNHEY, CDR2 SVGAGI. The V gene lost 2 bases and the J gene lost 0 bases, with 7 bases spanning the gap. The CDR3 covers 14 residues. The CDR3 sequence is CASSYDRMNTEAFF. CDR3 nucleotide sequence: TGTGCCAGCAGTTACGACAGGATGAACACTGAAGCTTTCTTT.

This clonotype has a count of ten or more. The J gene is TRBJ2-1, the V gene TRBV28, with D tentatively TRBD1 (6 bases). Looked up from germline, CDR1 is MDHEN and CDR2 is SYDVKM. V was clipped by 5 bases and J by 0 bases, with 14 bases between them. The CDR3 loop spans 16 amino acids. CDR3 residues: CASSPHRESSYNEQFF. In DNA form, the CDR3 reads TGTGCCAGCAGTCCCCACAGGGAGAGCTCCTACAATGAGCAGTTCTTC.

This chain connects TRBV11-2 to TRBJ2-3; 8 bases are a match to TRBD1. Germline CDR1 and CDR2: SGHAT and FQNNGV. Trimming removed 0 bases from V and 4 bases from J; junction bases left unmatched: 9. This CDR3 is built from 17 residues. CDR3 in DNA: TGTGCCAGCAGCTTAGAAATGGGCAGGGGGCGAGCAGATACGCAGTATTTT. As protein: CASSLEMGRGRADTQYF.

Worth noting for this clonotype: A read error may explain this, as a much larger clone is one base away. In DNA form, the CDR3 reads TGCACCAGCAGCCAAGAGGGTCCGGATAGCGGGAGGCTCGCTGAGCAGTTCTTC. Encoded protein: CTSSQEGPDSGRLAEQFF. The V and J genes are TRBV4-3 and TRBJ2-1; 10 bases align to TRBD2. Germline assignment: CDR1 LGHNA and CDR2 YSLEER. CDR3 size: 18 residues.

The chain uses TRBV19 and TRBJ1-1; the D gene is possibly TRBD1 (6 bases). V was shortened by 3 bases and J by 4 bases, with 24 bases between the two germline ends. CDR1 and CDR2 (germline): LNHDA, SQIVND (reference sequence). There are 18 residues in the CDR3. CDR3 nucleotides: TGTGCCAGTAGTATCCCCGGACAGTCGGAAGTCAGCAGCACTGAAGCTTTCTTT. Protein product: CASSIPGQSEVSSTEAFF.

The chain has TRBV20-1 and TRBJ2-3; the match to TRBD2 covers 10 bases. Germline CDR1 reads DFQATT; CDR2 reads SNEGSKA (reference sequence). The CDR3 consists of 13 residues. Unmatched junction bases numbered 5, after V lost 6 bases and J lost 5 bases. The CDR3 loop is CSASGRVLDTQYF. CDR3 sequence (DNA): TGCAGTGCGAGCGGGAGGGTTTTAGATACGCAGTATTTT.

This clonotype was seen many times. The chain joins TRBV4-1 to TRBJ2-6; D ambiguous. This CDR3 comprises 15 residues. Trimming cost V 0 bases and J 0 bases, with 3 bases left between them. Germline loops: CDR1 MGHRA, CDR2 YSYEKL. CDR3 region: CASSQDSSGANVLTF. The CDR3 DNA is TGCGCCAGCAGCCAAGATAGCTCTGGGGCCAACGTCCTGACTTTC.

CDR3 sequence (DNA): TGTGCCAGCAGCTTTTTGGCAGATACGCAGTATTTT. Protein sequence: CASSFLADTQYF. V and J are TRBV11-3 and TRBJ2-3; D unresolved. In germline, CDR1 is SGHNT, CDR2 YENEEA. This CDR3 is built from 12 residues. V dropped 3 bases and J dropped 4 bases, with 5 bases sitting between them.

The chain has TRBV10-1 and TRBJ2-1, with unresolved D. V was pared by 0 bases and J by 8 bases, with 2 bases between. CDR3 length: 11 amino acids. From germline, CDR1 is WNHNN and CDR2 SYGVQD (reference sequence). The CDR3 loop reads CASSESDEQFF. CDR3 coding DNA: TGCGCCAGCAGTGAGTCCGATGAGCAGTTCTTC.

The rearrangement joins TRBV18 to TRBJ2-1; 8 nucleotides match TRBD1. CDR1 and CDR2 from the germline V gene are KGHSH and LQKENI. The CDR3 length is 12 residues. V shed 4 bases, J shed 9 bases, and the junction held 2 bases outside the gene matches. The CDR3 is CASSRQGSEQFF. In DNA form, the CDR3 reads TGTGCCAGCTCACGACAGGGGAGTGAGCAGTTCTTC.

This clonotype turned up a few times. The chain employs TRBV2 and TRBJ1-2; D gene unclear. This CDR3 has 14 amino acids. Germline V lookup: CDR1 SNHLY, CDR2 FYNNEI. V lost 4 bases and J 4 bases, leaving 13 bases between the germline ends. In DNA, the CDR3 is TGTGCCAGCAGTGGTTTGCGCCAGCCCTATGGCTACACCTTC. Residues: CASSGLRQPYGYTF.

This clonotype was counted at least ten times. DNA for the CDR3: TGTGCCTGGAGTTTGGGGAATAAAGGAAACACCATATATTTT. As protein: CAWSLGNKGNTIYF. The V and J genes are TRBV30 and TRBJ1-3; D gene uncertain. The V end was cut by 2 bases, the J end by 4 bases, with 12 bases between. Germline-derived CDR1 and CDR2 are GTSNPN and SVGIG (reference sequence). The CDR3 loop spans 14 amino acids. Full variable domain (rest looked up from reference TRBV30 and TRBJ1-3): SQTIHQWPATLVQPVGSPLSLECTVEGTSNPNLYWYRQAAGRGLQLLFYSVGIGQISSEVPQNLSASRPQDRQFILSSKKLLLSDSGFYLCAWSLGNKGNTIYFGEGSWLTVV.

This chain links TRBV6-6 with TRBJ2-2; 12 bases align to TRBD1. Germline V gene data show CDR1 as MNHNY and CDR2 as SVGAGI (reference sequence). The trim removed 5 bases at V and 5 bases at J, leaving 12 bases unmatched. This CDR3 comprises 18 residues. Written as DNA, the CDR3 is TGTGCCAGCAGTACGAGTCCACCGGGACAGGGGGCGACCGGGGAGCTGTTTTTT. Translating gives CASSTSPPGQGATGELFF.

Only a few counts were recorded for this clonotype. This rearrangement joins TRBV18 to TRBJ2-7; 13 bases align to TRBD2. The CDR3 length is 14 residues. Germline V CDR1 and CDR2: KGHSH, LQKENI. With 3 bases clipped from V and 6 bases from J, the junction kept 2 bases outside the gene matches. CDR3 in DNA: TGTGCCAGCTCACCCCGGACTAGCGGGGGCGAGCAGTACTTC. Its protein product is CASSPRTSGGEQYF.

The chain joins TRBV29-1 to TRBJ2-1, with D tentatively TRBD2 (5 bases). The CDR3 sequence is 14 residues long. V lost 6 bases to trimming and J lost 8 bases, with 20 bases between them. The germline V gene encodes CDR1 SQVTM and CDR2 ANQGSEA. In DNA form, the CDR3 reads TGCAGCGTGCAAATAGGGAGTAGCGTGGATGAGCAGTTCTTC. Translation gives CSVQIGSSVDEQFF.

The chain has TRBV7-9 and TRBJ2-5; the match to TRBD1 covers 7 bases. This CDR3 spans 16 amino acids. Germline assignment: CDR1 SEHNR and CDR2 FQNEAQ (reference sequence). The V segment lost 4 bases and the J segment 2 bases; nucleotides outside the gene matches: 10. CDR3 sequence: CASSSTGERVQETQYF. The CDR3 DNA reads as TGTGCCAGCAGCTCCACAGGGGAGCGTGTTCAAGAGACCCAGTACTTC. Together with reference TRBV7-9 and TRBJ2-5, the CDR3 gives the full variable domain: DTGVSQNPRHKITKRGQNVTFRCDPISEHNRLYWYRQTLGQGPEFLTYFQNEAQLEKSRLLSDRFSAERPKGSFSTLEIQRTEQGDSAMYLCASSSTGERVQETQYFGPGTRLLVL.

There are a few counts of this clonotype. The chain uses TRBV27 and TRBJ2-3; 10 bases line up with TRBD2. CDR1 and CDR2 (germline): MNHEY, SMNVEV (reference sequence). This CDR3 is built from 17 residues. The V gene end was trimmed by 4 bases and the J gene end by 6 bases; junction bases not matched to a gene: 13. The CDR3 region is CASSSRSGGGSADTQYF. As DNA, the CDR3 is TGTGCCAGCAGTTCACGAAGCGGGGGGGGATCGGCGGATACGCAGTATTTT.

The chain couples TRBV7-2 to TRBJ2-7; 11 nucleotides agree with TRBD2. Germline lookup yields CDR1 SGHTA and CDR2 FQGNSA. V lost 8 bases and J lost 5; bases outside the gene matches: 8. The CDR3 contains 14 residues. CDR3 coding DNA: TGTGCCAGCGCCCTAGCGGGAGGCGACCACGAGCAGTACTTC. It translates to CASALAGGDHEQYF.

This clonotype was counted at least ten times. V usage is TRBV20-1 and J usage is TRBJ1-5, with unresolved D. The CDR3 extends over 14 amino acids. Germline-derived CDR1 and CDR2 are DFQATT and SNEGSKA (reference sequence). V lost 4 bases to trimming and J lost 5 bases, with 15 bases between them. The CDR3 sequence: CSATGMKVYQPQHF. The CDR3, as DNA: TGCAGTGCTACTGGGATGAAAGTCTATCAGCCCCAGCATTTT.

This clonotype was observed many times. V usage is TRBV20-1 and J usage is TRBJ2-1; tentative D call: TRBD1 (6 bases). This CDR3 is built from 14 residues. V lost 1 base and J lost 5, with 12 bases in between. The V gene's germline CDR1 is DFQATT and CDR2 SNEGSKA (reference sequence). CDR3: CSARVAGEDNEQFF. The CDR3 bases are TGCAGTGCTAGAGTGGCAGGGGAAGACAATGAGCAGTTCTTC.

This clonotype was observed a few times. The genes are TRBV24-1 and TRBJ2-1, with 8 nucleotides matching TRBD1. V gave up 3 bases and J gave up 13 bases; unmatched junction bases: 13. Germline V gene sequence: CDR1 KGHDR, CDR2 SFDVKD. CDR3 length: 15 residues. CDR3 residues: CATSDPNRDRTHQFF. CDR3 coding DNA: TGTGCCACCAGTGATCCCAACCGGGACAGGACTCACCAGTTCTTC.

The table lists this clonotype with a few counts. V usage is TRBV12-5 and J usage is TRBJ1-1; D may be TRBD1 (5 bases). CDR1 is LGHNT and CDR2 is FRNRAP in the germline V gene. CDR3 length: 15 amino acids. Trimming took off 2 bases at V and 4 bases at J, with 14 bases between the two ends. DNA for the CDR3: TGTGCTAGTGGTTTGCAGACGACAGTGGGCACTGAAGCTTTCTTT. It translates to CASGLQTTVGTEAFF.

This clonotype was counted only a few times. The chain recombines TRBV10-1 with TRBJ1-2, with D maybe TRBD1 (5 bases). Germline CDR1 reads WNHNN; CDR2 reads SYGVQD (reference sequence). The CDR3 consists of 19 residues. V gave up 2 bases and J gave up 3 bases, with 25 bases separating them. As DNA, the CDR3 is TGCGCCAGCAGTGAGATAATGGGACTTTCTCTAATGACGGACTATGGCTACACCTTC. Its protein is CASSEIMGLSLMTDYGYTF.

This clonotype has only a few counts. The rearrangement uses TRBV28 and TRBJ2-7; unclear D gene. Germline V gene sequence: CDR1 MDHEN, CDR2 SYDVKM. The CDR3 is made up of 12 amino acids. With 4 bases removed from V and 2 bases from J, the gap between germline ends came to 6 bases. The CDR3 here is CASSSLPYEQYF. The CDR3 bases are TGTGCCAGCAGTTCCCTTCCCTACGAGCAGTACTTC.

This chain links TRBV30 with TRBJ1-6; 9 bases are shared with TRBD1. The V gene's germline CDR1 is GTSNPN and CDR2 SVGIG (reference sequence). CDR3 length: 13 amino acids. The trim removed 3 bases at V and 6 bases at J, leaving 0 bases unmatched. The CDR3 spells CAWRTGGNSPLHF. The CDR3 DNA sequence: TGTGCCTGGAGGACAGGGGGTAATTCACCCCTCCACTTT.